A selection of T cell receptor beta chains follows, all from one sample in a study of graft-versus-host responses after intestinal transplantation. Their target antigens are unknown. Here immunoSEQ multiplex PCR was the method, and the copy in TCRdb shows in-frame clones only, minus some. Among 90,000 to 130,000 clones listed, over 85% were seen once. Sequences were derived from unstimulated CD8+ T cells sorted from spleen or lymph node cells, sampled before intestinal transplant. Source of these receptors: a human donor who received an intestinal transplant. The CDR3 runs from the conserved cysteine through the conserved F or W. The D gene is left open where the match is weak. Clone size is shown for a subset of rows, as once, few, many or a class of expanded clone.

V gene	clone size	J gene	CDR3 length	D gene	CDR3 DNA	CDR3 protein
TRBV6-5	once	TRBJ2-7	10	NA	TGTGCCAGCAGTGATGACGAGCAGTACTTC	CASSDDEQYF
TRBV27	NA	TRBJ1-2	15	TRBD1	TGTGCCAGCAGTTCCTCGGGGACAGGGGGTAAAGGCTACACCTTC	CASSSSGTGGKGYTF
TRBV7-9	few	TRBJ1-2	13	NA	TGTGCCAGCAGCTTACGGGTGGACTATGGCTACACCTTC	CASSLRVDYGYTF
TRBV5-6	NA	TRBJ1-3	17	NA	TGTGCCAGCAGCTTGGAGGCAGGTTTGGGTCCCGGAAACACCATATATTTT	CASSLEAGLGPGNTIYF
TRBV6-5	NA	TRBJ2-7	14	NA	TGTGCCAGCAGTGTGGGCCCTATCTCCTACGAGCAGTACTTC	CASSVGPISYEQYF
TRBV7-3	NA	TRBJ2-2	12	TRBD2	TGTGCCAGCGGGAGGGAGGCCGGGGAGCTGTTTTTT	CASGREAGELFF
TRBV13	NA	TRBJ2-7	16	TRBD1	TGTGCCAGCAGCTTAGAACAGGGGTGGGTTGGCTACGAGCAGTACTTC	CASSLEQGWVGYEQYF
TRBV19	once	TRBJ2-7	14	TRBD2	TGTGCCAGTAGCCCCAGCGGGAGGGACTACGAGCAGTACTTC	CASSPSGRDYEQYF
TRBV30	NA	TRBJ2-2	15	TRBD2	TGTGCCTCGCCAGGGACTAGCGGGAATACCGGGGAGCTGTTTTTT	CASPGTSGNTGELFF
TRBV29-1	NA	TRBJ2-5	14	NA	TGCAGCGTTGGACCACCGTTCGACCAAGAGACCCAGTACTTC	CSVGPPFDQETQYF
TRBV7-8	NA	TRBJ2-1	17	TRBD2	TGTGCCAGCAGCCACCCTACTAGCGGAGTACCCCGCAATGAGCAGTTCTTC	CASSHPTSGVPRNEQFF
TRBV19	few	TRBJ1-2	12	NA	TGTGCCAGTAGTATGGGGTCGAGAGGGAACACCTTC	CASSMGSRGNTF
TRBV5-1	NA	TRBJ2-1	17	NA	TGCGCCAGCAGCTTGAAACTCGCGGGAAGCTCCTACAATGAGCAGTTCTTC	CASSLKLAGSSYNEQFF
TRBV2	once	TRBJ2-1	15	TRBD2	TGTGCCAGCAGTTTGCTAGCGGATACGACCAATGAGCAGTTCTTC	CASSLLADTTNEQFF
TRBV27	NA	TRBJ1-5	15	NA	TGTGCCAGCAGTTTATGGGGAGGGGGCAATCAGCCCCAGCATTTT	CASSLWGGGNQPQHF
TRBV10-3	NA	TRBJ2-1	16	TRBD2	TGTGCCATCAGTGCCGGCTTGGAAGCGGGAGCGAATGAGCAGTTCTTC	CAISAGLEAGANEQFF
TRBV6-1	NA	TRBJ1-5	14	NA	TGTGCCAGCAGTCCCCGACAGAGCAATCAGCCCCAGCATTTT	CASSPRQSNQPQHF
TRBV11-1	NA	TRBJ2-1	15	TRBD2	TGTGCCAGCAGCTTAGTTTGGGGGAGGGTAAATGAGCAGTTCTTC	CASSLVWGRVNEQFF
TRBV9	NA	TRBJ1-6	14	TRBD1	TGTGCCAGCAGCCATGACAGGGAGGATTCACCCCTCCACTTT	CASSHDREDSPLHF
TRBV4-1	NA	TRBJ2-7	14	TRBD1	TGCGCCAGCAGCCAGGGACAGGGGGCCTACGAGCAGTACTTC	CASSQGQGAYEQYF
TRBV6-1	NA	TRBJ2-3	17	NA	TGTGCCAGCAGTGAAGCCTTTAATGGGGTCCTCACAGATACGCAGTATTTT	CASSEAFNGVLTDTQYF
TRBV27	NA	TRBJ1-2	17	TRBD1	TGTGCCAGCAGTCCTACAGGGGGCAGTTCGTTCAACTATGGCTACACCTTC	CASSPTGGSSFNYGYTF
TRBV11-2	NA	TRBJ1-1	13	NA	TGTGCCAGCAGCTTAGTCACGGGAGCTGAAGCTTTCTTT	CASSLVTGAEAFF
TRBV5-4	once	TRBJ2-3	12	NA	TGTGCCAGCAGCTTGGGCGGGGGCCAGGGGTATTTT	CASSLGGGQGYF
TRBV29-1	once	TRBJ2-2	15	NA	TGCAGCGTTCATCTATTCATGGACAACACCGGGGAGCTGTTTTTT	CSVHLFMDNTGELFF